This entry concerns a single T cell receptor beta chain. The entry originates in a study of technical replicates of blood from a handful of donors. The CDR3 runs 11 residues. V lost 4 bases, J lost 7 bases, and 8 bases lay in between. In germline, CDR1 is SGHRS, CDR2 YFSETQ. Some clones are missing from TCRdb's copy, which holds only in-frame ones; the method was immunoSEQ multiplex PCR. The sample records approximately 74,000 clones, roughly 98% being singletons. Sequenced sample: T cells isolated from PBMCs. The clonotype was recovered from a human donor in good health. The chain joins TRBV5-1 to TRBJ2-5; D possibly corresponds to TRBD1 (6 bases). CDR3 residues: CASSIRGTQYF. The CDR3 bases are TGCGCCAGCAGCATCAGGGGGACCCAGTACTTC.